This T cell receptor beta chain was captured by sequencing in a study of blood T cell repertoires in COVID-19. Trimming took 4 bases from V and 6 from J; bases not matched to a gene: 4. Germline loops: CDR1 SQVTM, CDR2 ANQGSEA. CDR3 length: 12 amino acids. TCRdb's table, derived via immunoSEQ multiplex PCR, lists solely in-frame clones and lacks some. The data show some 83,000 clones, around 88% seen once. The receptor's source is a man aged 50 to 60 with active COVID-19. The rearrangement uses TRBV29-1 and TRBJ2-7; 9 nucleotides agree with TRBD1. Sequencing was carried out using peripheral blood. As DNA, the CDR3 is TGCAGCGTTGGGGGACAGGGTAGCGAGCAGTACTTC. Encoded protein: CSVGGQGSEQYF.